The 2 T cell receptor beta chains presented below share a single source sample, sequenced in a study of blood T cell repertoires in COVID-19. Sequenced by immunoSEQ multiplex PCR; TCRdb stores in-frame clones only, minus some. The sample consists of about 11,000 clones, 70% to 80% of them appearing once. The specimen sequenced was peripheral blood. All receptors derive from a man in his sixties with COVID-19, enrolled during active disease.

The chain recombines TRBV19 with TRBJ2-2, with D perhaps TRBD1 (6 bases). Per the germline V gene, CDR1 is LNHDA and CDR2 is SQIVND (reference sequence). The V end lost 5 bases, the J end lost 3 bases, and 10 bases lay between the germline ends. The CDR3 runs to 14 residues. The CDR3 here is CASSWGPDTGELFF. The CDR3 DNA reads as TGTGCCAGTAGTTGGGGGCCGGACACCGGGGAGCTGTTTTTT.

The chain couples TRBV6-4 to TRBJ2-1, with D maybe TRBD1 (5 bases). Trimming shortened V by 2 bases and J by 12 bases, and 11 bases separated the two germline ends. The CDR3 contains 12 residues. Germline V gene data show CDR1 as MRHNA and CDR2 as SNTAGT. The CDR3 is CASSDRSQGQFF. The CDR3 region has the DNA TGTGCCAGCAGTGACAGATCCCAGGGGCAGTTCTTC.